This T cell receptor beta chain was sequenced in a study of blood T cell repertoires in COVID-19. The wider study: Spain, Italy and the United States supplied samples that represented acute and convalescent COVID-19. T cells, B-cell-depleted T cells, or PBMCs provided the cDNA or gDNA that served as material.

In the original processing: Estimation of nucleated cell counts relied on the amplification of reference gene primers. Only in-frame clones appear in the TCRdb table, and some are missing; sequencing was by immunoSEQ multiplex PCR. For V, J and clone size, that table is used; D and trimming come from the DNA. The data contain 350,000 to 400,000 clones, around 92% of them singletons. A Seattle source enrolled patients during active infection and followed them longitudinally. The receptor was isolated from a woman aged 25 to 39 with COVID-19, enrolled during active disease. Sample: peripheral blood.

The chain's CDR3 is CASSQTVLTYNEQFF. CDR3 coding DNA: TGCGCCAGCAGCCAAACAGTACTGACCTACAATGAGCAGTTCTTC. The chain carries TRBV4-3 and TRBJ2-1, with D unresolved. The CDR3 runs to 15 residues. CDR1 and CDR2 from the germline V gene are LGHNA and YSLEER. V was shortened by 2 bases and J by 2 bases, with 10 bases between the two germline ends.